The clone carrying this T cell receptor (beta chain) was counted once. The PCR was carried out with 60 Vbeta primers and 13 Jbeta primers. Clones were sequenced by immunoSEQ multiplex PCR, and TCRdb holds only the in-frame ones, with some missing. The sample lists over 150,000 clones; 70% to 85% were seen once. The sample is drawn from a study of cytomegalovirus exposure and HLA in healthy donors. The CDR3 length is 14 residues. Germline CDR1 and CDR2: PRHDT and FYEKMQ (reference sequence). V lost 6 bases, J lost 6 bases, and 10 bases stayed unmatched. Sequences were obtained from PBMCs. This TCR was sampled from a woman between 25 and 40 years old in good health and CMV-seropositive. V usage is TRBV13 and J usage is TRBJ1-1; TRBD1 agrees at 7 bases. Here the CDR3 DNA reads TGTGCCAGCAGACGATGGGACAGATCTCCTGAAGCTTTCTTT. It encodes CASRRWDRSPEAFF.